This TCR beta chain appears in the sequencing data of a study of shared clonotypes between healthy human individuals (dated by TCRdb to 2018 to 2020). With respect to the entire study: Three men and two women, aged 18 to 49 years, made up the cohort. To increase sequencing depth and limit assay-specific biases, TCR repertoire library preparation and sequencing were carried out by different laboratories using diverse techniques. For each donor, three plates each were used for CD4 naive and CD4 memory, two plates were used for CD8 naive, and one plate was used for CD8 memory. The study deeply sequenced blood TCR repertoires of about five healthy adults to estimate repertoire size and the extent of clonotype sharing between individuals. Between about 0.85 and 8.9 billion PBMCs per donor were obtained by leukapheresis.

Points the paper makes about the study in general: Compared with non-shared clonotypes, clonotypes shared by all four sorted-subset donors had higher generation probabilities. Naive subsets generally had larger estimated clonotype richness than memory subsets. Rarefaction of sorted-subset datasets indicated incomplete sequencing despite the large sequencing depth. Across a few donors, about 5% of naive CD4, over 3% of naive CD8, under 2.5% of memory CD4, and about 0.44% of memory CD8 clonotypes were shared. Because the study included a small number of donors, the genetic and exposure-history diversity represented was limited. Based on pairwise subsampling, the degree of clonotype sharing among donors was expected to be affected by sequencing depth. Sampling was restricted to blood, and TCR repertoires in tissue are likely to differ from TCR repertoires in blood.

For this clone: Its antigen target is currently unknown. Per-nucleotide qualities are absent, and no much larger clonotype sits a single base away.

Donors were healthy HIV-negative adults with no recently reported acute infections or vaccinations. All donors were Caucasian adults living in Nashville, Tennessee, USA. CD8 memory samples consisted of magnetically selected CD45RO+ cells combined with CCR7-negative CD45RA+ effector memory (TemRA) cells. After blood collection by leukapheresis, PBMCs were isolated using Ficoll-Histopaque density gradient centrifugation and then cryopreserved in the vapor phase of liquid nitrogen. Purity and quantity of every magnetically sorted T cell population were checked by analytical flow cytometry. Genomic DNA was isolated from every sorted fraction and measured by UV absorbance on a Nanodrop 2000c. Unmatched junction bases come to 4, with V trimmed by 0 bases and J by 5 bases. CDR1 and CDR2 were assigned from the germline V gene as SGHRS and YFSETQ. Spanning cysteine to phenylalanine, the CDR3 consists of 14 amino acids. Only the CDR3 DNA is retained, 42 bases long and in frame from the first base.

Using the deep immunoSEQ assay, TCR CDR3 regions were amplified from genomic DNA by multiplex PCR. Extracted genomic DNA from each cell subset was spread evenly across all wells of several immunoSEQ 96-well plates, with each plate serving as a replicate. For sorted subsets, roughly 190 ng of genomic DNA, equivalent to some 30,000 T cell genomes, went into each replicate PCR. The purified libraries were quantified using a Qubit 3.0 fluorometer, sized with a Bioanalyzer 2100, and then quantified again using the KAPA Library Quantification kit. Each immunoSEQ 96-well plate was sequenced on its own single-read 150-cycle Illumina NextSeq 550 flow cell. The original methods were these. The immunoSEQ output contained only junctional sequences without quality scores, so filtering could not match that applied to full-length reads. Sequences were annotated with PyIR, a Python wrapper for IgBLAST v1.9, using IMGT germline references to assign V/J genes and CDR3. Any read was removed if the V/J assignment was weak (E-value above 1e-6), the CDR3 was missing, or the read contained stop codons, out-of-frame junctions, or ambiguous translated residues. V3J clonotypes were defined as sequences sharing the same inferred V gene, J gene, and CDR3 amino acid sequence. The percentage overlap between two repertoires was calculated by dividing the number of shared unique clonotypes by the size of the smaller repertoire. Richness of each repertoire was evaluated using RTK rarefaction, the Chao1 estimator, and Recon v2.1 estimates of unobserved clonotypes. Generation probabilities for all TCRbeta clonotypes obtained by the gDNA method from several donors were computed using OLGA. The source is immuneACCESS, and TCRdb retained only in-frame sequences with V and J called. Part of the clones is not carried over; for the studies checked, unresolved V genes explain less than half of this, and the remainder is unexplained. V and J calls and clone size are copied from that table; D and trimming were computed from the DNA. This sample has 100,000 to 130,000 clones in its table, and around 68% of those were observed once. About 25% of the sample is in the top ten clones.

The sequencing sample was made of memory CD8+ T cells sorted from blood. Reading the label with the study, this specimen's cell subset or site is: CD45RO+ cells pooled with CCR7-negative TemRA cells. The V gene is TRBV5-1 and the J gene is TRBJ1-1, with 7 bases matching TRBD1. The sequence derives from a woman under 40 in good health. The nucleotide sequence is TGCGCCAGCAGCTTGGACAGGGGTGGGACTGAAGCTTTCTTT. This yields the protein CASSLDRGGTEAFF. The variable domain in full, with residues beyond the CDR3 obtained from the reference TRBV5-1 and TRBJ1-1 genes, is KAGVTQTPRYLIKTRGQQVTLSCSPISGHRSVSWYQQTPGQGLQFLFEYFSETQRNKGNFPGRFSGRQFSNSRSEMNVSTLELGDSALYLCASSLDRGGTEAFFGQGTRLTVV.